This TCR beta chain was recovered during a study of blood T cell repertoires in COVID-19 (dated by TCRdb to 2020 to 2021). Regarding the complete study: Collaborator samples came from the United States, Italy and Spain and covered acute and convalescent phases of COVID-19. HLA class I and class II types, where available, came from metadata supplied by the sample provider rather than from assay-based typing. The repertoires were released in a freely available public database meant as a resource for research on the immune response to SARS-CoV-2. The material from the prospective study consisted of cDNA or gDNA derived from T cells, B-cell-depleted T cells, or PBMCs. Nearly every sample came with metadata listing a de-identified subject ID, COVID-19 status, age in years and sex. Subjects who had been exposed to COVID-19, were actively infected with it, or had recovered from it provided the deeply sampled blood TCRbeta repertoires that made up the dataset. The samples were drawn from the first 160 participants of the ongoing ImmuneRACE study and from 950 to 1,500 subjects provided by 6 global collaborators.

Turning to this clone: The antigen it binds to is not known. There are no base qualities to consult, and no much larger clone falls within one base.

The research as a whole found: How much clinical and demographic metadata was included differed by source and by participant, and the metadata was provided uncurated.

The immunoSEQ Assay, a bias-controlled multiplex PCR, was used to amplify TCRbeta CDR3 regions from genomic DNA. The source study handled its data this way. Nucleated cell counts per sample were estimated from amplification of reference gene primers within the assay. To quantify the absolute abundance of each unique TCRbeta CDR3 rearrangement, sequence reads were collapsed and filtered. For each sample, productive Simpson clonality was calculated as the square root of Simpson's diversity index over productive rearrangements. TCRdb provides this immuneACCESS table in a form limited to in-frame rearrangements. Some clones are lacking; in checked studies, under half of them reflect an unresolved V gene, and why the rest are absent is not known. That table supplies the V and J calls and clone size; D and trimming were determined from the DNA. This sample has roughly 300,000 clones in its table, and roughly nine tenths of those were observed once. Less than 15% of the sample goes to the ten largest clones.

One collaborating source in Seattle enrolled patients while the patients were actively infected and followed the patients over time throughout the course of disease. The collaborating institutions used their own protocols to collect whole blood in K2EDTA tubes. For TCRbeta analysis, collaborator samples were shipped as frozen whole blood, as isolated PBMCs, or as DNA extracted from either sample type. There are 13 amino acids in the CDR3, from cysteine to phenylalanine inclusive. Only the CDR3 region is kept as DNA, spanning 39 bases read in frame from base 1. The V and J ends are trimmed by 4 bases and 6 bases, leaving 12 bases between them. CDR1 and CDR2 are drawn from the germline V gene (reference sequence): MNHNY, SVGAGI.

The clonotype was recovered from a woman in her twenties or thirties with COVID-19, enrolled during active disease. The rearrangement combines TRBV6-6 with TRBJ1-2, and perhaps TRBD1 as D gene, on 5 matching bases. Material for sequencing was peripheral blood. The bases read TGTGCCAGCAGTTCGCGCGGGGGAGATGGCTACACCTTC. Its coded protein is CASSSRGGDGYTF.